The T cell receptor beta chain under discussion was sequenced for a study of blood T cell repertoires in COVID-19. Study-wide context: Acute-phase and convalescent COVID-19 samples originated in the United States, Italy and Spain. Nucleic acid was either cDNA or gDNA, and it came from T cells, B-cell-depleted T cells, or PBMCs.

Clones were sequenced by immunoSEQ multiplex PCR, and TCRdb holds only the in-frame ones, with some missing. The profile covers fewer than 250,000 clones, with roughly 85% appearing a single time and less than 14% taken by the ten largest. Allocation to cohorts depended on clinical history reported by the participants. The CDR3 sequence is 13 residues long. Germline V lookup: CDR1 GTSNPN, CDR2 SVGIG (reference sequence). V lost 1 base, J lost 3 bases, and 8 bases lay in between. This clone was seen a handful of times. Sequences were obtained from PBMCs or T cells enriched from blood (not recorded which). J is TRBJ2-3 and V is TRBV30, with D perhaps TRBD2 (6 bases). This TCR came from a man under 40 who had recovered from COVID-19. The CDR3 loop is CAWSAGRTDTQYF. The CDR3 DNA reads TGTGCCTGGAGTGCGGGGAGGACAGATACGCAGTATTTT.